This is a list of T cell receptor beta chains from one sample in a study of blood T cells in healthy people across ages. TCRdb processed the 5' RACE reads anew with MiXCR; each CDR3 protein has one entry. The data show around 850,000 distinct CDR3 sequences, roughly 40% seen once. The sequencing sample was made of blood. These receptors all stem from a young man in good health. CDR3s include the opening cysteine and the closing phenylalanine or tryptophan. Each record gives: V gene, J gene, D gene, clone size, CDR3 DNA, CDR3 protein. D genes are given only for firm matches. For some rows the clone size is stated as once, few or many, or as a class when expanded; others skip it.

TRBV28	TRBJ2-2	.	once	TGTGCCAGCAGACGGGGACACCTGAACACCGGGGAGCTGTTTTTT	CASRRGHLNTGELFF
TRBV4-3	TRBJ1-5	.	few	TGCGCCAGCAGCCAAGATTCGATGGGCAATCAGCCCCAGCATTTT	CASSQDSMGNQPQHF
TRBV3-1	TRBJ2-4	TRBD1	.	TGTGCCAGCAGCCTCGGACAGGGATCAAACATTCAGTACTTC	CASSLGQGSNIQYF
TRBV20-1	TRBJ2-1	TRBD2	.	TGCAGTGCCACTGGGACTAGCGGAAGTTACAATGAGCAGTTCTTC	CSATGTSGSYNEQFF
TRBV12-3/TRBV12-4	TRBJ2-5	.	few	TGTGCCAGCAGTCCGGAAGTGAGAGAGACCCAGTACTTC	CASSPEVRETQYF
TRBV7-3	TRBJ2-6	.	few	TGTGCCAGCTCCCCTACAGAGGTTAACTCTGGGGCCAACGTCCTGACTTTC	CASSPTEVNSGANVLTF
TRBV7-9	TRBJ2-5	.	.	TGTGCCAGCAGTGGGCGGTCCCAAGAGACCCAGTACTTC	CASSGRSQETQYF
TRBV5-1	TRBJ2-4	TRBD1	.	TGCGCCAGCAGCTTGGGGACAGGTGGGGCCAAAAACATTCAGTACTTC	CASSLGTGGAKNIQYF
TRBV7-2	TRBJ1-5	.	.	TGTGCCAGCAGCTCGGAAGCCGGGGCCGCTCAGCCCCAGCATTTT	CASSSEAGAAQPQHF
TRBV2	TRBJ1-5	TRBD1	.	TGTGCCAGCAGTGTCCAGGGGGAGAGCAATCAGCCCCAGCATTTT	CASSVQGESNQPQHF
TRBV29-1	TRBJ2-7	.	many	TGCAGCGTTGAGGACCGGGAGACAACCTCCTACGAGCAGTACTTC	CSVEDRETTSYEQYF
TRBV12-3/TRBV12-4	TRBJ1-1	TRBD1	.	TGTGCCAGCAGCTTTCCGACAGGGGCTTTGAACACTGAAGCTTTCTTT	CASSFPTGALNTEAFF
TRBV4-3	TRBJ1-2	.	few	TGCGCCAGCAGCCAAGAACACAGGGATGGCTACACCTTC	CASSQEHRDGYTF
TRBV12-3/TRBV12-4	TRBJ2-1	TRBD2	.	TGTGCCAGCAGTTTGGGGCGGGGGGGCTTTGAGCAGTTCTTC	CASSLGRGGFEQFF
TRBV2	TRBJ2-1	.	few	TGTGCCAGCAGTGAGGATAGCTCCTACAATGAGCAGTTCTTC	CASSEDSSYNEQFF
TRBV14	TRBJ2-1	.	many	TGTGCCAGCAGCGCCTTCAATGAGCAGTTCTTC	CASSAFNEQFF
TRBV4-1	TRBJ2-1	TRBD1	many	TGCGCCAGCAGCCAAAGAGGGGGCGCGAGGGATGAGCAGTTCTTC	CASSQRGGARDEQFF
TRBV27	TRBJ2-1	.	many	TGTGCCAGCAGTTTACGGGACCGCAGCTCCTACAATGAGCAGTTCTTC	CASSLRDRSSYNEQFF
TRBV20-1	TRBJ1-4	TRBD1	few	TGCAGTGCTCTAACGGGACAGGGTTATGAAAAACTGTTTTTT	CSALTGQGYEKLFF
TRBV20-1	TRBJ2-5	.	.	TGCAGTGCTAGAGAGGACCAAGAGACCCAGTACTTC	CSAREDQETQYF
TRBV19	TRBJ1-2	.	.	TGTGCCAGTAGTATTGGGATTTCTTCTAACTATGGCTACACCTTC	CASSIGISSNYGYTF
TRBV7-9	TRBJ2-5	.	.	TGTGCCAGCAGCTGGCGGGATCATCCCCTGGGGACCCAGTACTTC	CASSWRDHPLGTQYF
TRBV7-9	TRBJ2-3	TRBD2	few	TGTGCCAGCAGGCCCCGGTTAACTAGCGGGGGAACTCCTAGCACAGATACGCAGTATTTT	CASRPRLTSGGTPSTDTQYF
TRBV9	TRBJ1-1	.	few	TGTGCCAGCAGCGTAAGGAGCGGGACGGCGGGGGACACTGAAGCTTTCTTT	CASSVRSGTAGDTEAFF
TRBV6-8	TRBJ2-7	.	.	TGTGCCAGCAGACTAGGTTTCTACGAGCAGTACTTC	CASRLGFYEQYF
TRBV9	TRBJ2-5	TRBD2	many	TGTGCCAGCAGCTTAGCGGGGGGATCGAGGGAGACCCAGTACTTC	CASSLAGGSRETQYF
TRBV12-3/TRBV12-4	TRBJ2-3	TRBD1	many	TGTGCCAGCATCCAGGGGGCCATGAGTTCGGATACGCAGTATTTT	CASIQGAMSSDTQYF
TRBV18	TRBJ1-3	.	.	TGTGCCAGCTCATCGTCGGTGACAGCCTCTGGAAACACCATATATTTT	CASSSSVTASGNTIYF
TRBV20-1	TRBJ2-7	TRBD2	many	TGCAGTGCCACGAACCCCTCCTTACTAGCGGGGGTTTCCTACGAGCAGTACTTC	CSATNPSLLAGVSYEQYF
TRBV3-1	TRBJ2-7	TRBD1	.	TGTGCCAGCAGCTACGACCCCGGGACAGTCACTCCCTACGAGCAGTACTTC	CASSYDPGTVTPYEQYF
TRBV5-1	TRBJ1-2	.	.	TGCGCCAGCAGCCGTGCAAGGGGCCACGAATATGGCTACACCTTC	CASSRARGHEYGYTF
TRBV6-2/TRBV6-3	TRBJ1-2	.	many	TGTGCCAGCGAAACAGGGAACTATGGCTACACCTTC	CASETGNYGYTF
TRBV4-2	TRBJ2-5	TRBD2	.	TGTGCCAGCAGCCAAGCCCGGCTAGCGGCAGGGACCCAGTACTTC	CASSQARLAAGTQYF
TRBV3-1	TRBJ1-2	.	.	TGTGCCAGCAGCCAAGGGGGAGAAAACTATGGCTACACCTTC	CASSQGGENYGYTF
TRBV7-2	TRBJ2-2	.	few	TGTGCCAGCAGCCCGCTAGGGTTTGGCGGGGAGCTGTTTTTT	CASSPLGFGGELFF